This TCR beta chain appears in the sequencing data of a study of blood T cell repertoires in COVID-19. Generated by immunoSEQ multiplex PCR, the TCRdb table keeps only in-frame clones and is missing some. The table includes about 170,000 clones, around 85% detected once. The CDR3 extends over 14 amino acids. V shed 3 bases and J 2 bases; nucleotides not matched to a gene: 2. CDR1 and CDR2 from the germline V gene are LNHDA and SQIVND (reference sequence). The specimen was peripheral blood. V gene TRBV19 combines with J gene TRBJ1-2, with 8 bases matching TRBD1. This TCR came from a human donor with acute or convalescent COVID-19. The donor label of this sample is uncertain. The CDR3 loop reads CASSIGDRNYGYTF. DNA of the CDR3: TGTGCCAGTAGTATCGGGGACAGGAACTATGGCTACACCTTC.